This TCR beta chain originates from a study of blood T cell repertoires in COVID-19 (TCRdb year 2020). In terms of the full investigation: Samples from collaborators originated in the United States, Italy and Spain and spanned both the acute and convalescent phases of COVID-19. The material from the prospective study consisted of cDNA or gDNA derived from T cells, B-cell-depleted T cells, or PBMCs. The dataset comprised deeply sampled blood TCRbeta repertoires from subjects exposed to, actively infected with, or recovered from COVID-19. The repertoires were made available in a free public database intended to serve as a resource for research on the immune response to SARS-CoV-2. Samples were obtained from the ongoing ImmuneRACE study (first 160 participants) and from about 1,300 subjects provided by 6 global collaborators. A de-identified subject ID, COVID-19 status, age in years and sex were almost always included in the sample metadata. Where HLA class I and class II types were available, the types were taken from metadata supplied by the sample provider, not from assay-based typing.

This clone was counted between two and nine times. Its specific antigen is unknown. Base qualities are not recorded, but no much larger clone differs from it by a single base. One collaborating source in Seattle enrolled patients while the patients were actively infected and followed the patients over time throughout the course of disease. The collaborating institutions used their own protocols to collect whole blood in K2EDTA tubes. Collaborator samples were shipped for TCRbeta analysis as frozen whole blood, isolated PBMCs, or DNA extracted from either sample type. Study-level results and caveats: The quantity of clinical and demographic metadata differed by source and by participant and was supplied without curation.

The immunoSEQ Assay, a bias-controlled multiplex PCR, was used to amplify TCRbeta CDR3 regions from genomic DNA. The authors' pipeline ran thus. The number of nucleated cells in each sample was estimated by amplification of reference gene primers within the assay. To quantify the absolute abundance of each unique TCRbeta CDR3 rearrangement, sequence reads were collapsed and filtered. For each sample, productive Simpson clonality was calculated by taking the square root of Simpson's diversity index across productive rearrangements. The source is immuneACCESS, and TCRdb retained only in-frame sequences with V and J called. Part of the clones is not carried over; for the studies checked, unresolved V genes explain less than half of this, and the remainder is unexplained. That table supplies the V and J calls and clone size; D and trimming were determined from the DNA. Across this sample there are about 98,000 clones, with around 90% seen only once. More than 1.5% of the sample belongs to the ten largest clones.

Between the V and J ends, shortened by 7 bases and 1 base respectively, the junction contains 14 bases. CDR1 and CDR2, looked up from the germline V gene, are ENHRY and SYGVKD. The CDR3, from cysteine to phenylalanine, totals 14 residues. Just CDR3 DNA is preserved here, 42 bases in frame from base 1. The sample was peripheral blood. This TCR derives from a woman aged 45-65 years with COVID-19, enrolled during active disease. This receptor chain uses TRBV10-3 and TRBJ2-7; the D gene cannot be resolved reliably. The CDR3 region reads CAIKGAAESYEQYF. The nucleotides are TGTGCCATCAAAGGAGCAGCCGAATCCTACGAGCAGTACTTC.